What follows are 5 T cell receptor beta chains derived from one specimen sequenced in a study of blood T cell repertoires in COVID-19. TCRdb's table, derived via immunoSEQ multiplex PCR, lists solely in-frame clones and lacks some. The sample includes under 85,000 clones, 75% to 90% of them seen just once. Sequencing was performed on peripheral blood. These receptor sequences come from a man between 65 and 85 years old with active or convalescent COVID-19.

The chain is built from TRBV5-1 and TRBJ1-2, with D possibly matching TRBD1 (5 bases). CDR1 and CDR2 (germline): SGHRS, YFSETQ. Trimming removed 0 bases at V and 3 bases at J, with 12 bases between. The CDR3 runs 15 residues. The CDR3 reads CASSLDLGLDYGYTF. As DNA, the CDR3 is TGCGCCAGCAGCTTGGACTTGGGGCTCGACTATGGCTACACCTTC.

The chain couples TRBV27 to TRBJ1-5; D possibly corresponds to TRBD1 (6 bases). V was shortened by 5 bases and J by 6 bases, with 14 bases between the two germline ends. The CDR3 has 14 residues. CDR1 and CDR2 (germline): MNHEY, SMNVEV (reference sequence). CDR3 in DNA: TGTGCCAGCAGTCTCAGGGGCTTGACTCAGCCCCAGCATTTT. This codes for CASSLRGLTQPQHF.

The rearrangement uses TRBV2 and TRBJ1-6, with D maybe TRBD1 (6 bases). Germline V lookup: CDR1 SNHLY, CDR2 FYNNEI. CDR3 length: 14 amino acids. V gave up 4 bases and J gave up 10 bases, with 14 bases separating them. The CDR3, as DNA: TGTGCCAGCAGTGGAACAGGGTCTAGGTCACCCCTCCACTTT. This gives the protein CASSGTGSRSPLHF.

The CDR3 here is CASSVLGGSSTDTQYF. The CDR3 bases are TGTGCCAGCAGCGTATTAGGAGGGTCAAGCACAGATACGCAGTATTTT. The V gene is TRBV9, the J gene TRBJ2-3; tentative D call: TRBD2 (6 bases). Germline V CDR1 and CDR2: SGDLS, YYNGEE. The CDR3 sequence is 16 residues long. Trimming took 1 base from V and 0 from J, leaving 12 bases between them.

The rearrangement links TRBV6-4 to TRBJ1-6; tentative D call: TRBD1 (6 bases). CDR1 is MRHNA, CDR2 SNTAGT, per germline. The CDR3 has 14 residues. With 5 bases removed from V and 9 bases from J, the gap between germline ends came to 14 bases. In DNA form, the CDR3 reads TGTGCCAGCAGTCAACAGGGAAGGGGTTCACCCCTCCACTTT. Translating it yields CASSQQGRGSPLHF.